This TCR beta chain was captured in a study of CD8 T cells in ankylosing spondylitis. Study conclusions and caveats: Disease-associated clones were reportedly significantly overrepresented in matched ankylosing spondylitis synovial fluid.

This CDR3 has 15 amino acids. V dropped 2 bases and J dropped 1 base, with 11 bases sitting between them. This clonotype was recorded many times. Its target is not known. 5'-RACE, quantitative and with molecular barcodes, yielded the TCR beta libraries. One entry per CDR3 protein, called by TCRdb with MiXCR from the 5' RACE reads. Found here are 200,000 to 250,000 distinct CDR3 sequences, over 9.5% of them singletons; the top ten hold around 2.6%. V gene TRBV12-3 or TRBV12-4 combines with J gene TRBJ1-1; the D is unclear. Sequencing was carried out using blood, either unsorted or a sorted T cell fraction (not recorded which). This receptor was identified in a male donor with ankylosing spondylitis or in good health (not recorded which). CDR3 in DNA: TGTGCCAGCAGTTTACCGGGGAGAGGGAACACTGAAGCTTTCTTT. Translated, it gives CASSLPGRGNTEAFF.